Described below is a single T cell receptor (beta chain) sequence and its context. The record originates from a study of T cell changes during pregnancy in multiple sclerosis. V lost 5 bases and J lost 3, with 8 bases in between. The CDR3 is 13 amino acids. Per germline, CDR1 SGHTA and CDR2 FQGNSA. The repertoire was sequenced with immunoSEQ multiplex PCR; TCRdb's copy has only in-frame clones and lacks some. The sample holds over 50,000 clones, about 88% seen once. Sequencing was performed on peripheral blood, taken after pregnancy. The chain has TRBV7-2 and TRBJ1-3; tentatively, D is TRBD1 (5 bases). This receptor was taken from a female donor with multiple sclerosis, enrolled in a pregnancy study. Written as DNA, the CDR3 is TGTGCCAGCAGCGTCAGGGATGGAAACACCATATATTTT. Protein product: CASSVRDGNTIYF.